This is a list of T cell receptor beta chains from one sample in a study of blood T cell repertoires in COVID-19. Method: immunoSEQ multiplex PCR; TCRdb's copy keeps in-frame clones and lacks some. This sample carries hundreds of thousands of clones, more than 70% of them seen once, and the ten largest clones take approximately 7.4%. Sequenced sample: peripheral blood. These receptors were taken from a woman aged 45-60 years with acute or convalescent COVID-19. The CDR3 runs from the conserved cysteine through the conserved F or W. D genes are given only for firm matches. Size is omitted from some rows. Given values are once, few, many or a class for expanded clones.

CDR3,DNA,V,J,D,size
CASSVGTASFDYEQYF,TGTGCCAGCAGCGTAGGGACAGCTTCCTTTGACTACGAGCAGTACTTC,TRBV9,TRBJ2-7,-,-
CASSPQPTNTIYF,TGTGCCAGCTCCCCACAACCCACTAACACCATATATTTT,TRBV18,TRBJ1-3,-,-
CASMIGLAGGVDEQYF,TGTGCCAGCATGATCGGACTAGCGGGAGGAGTTGACGAGCAGTACTTC,TRBV2,TRBJ2-7,TRBD2,-
CASKKLGGLNTGELFF,TGTGCCAGTAAAAAGCTGGGAGGGCTTAACACCGGGGAGCTGTTTTTT,TRBV19,TRBJ2-2,TRBD2,-
CASSLDPSGSYEQYF,TGTGCCAGCAGCTTAGATCCTAGCGGGTCCTACGAGCAGTACTTC,TRBV11-2,TRBJ2-7,TRBD2,-
CASSEETGLAGAQYF,TGTGCCAGCAGTGAAGAAACGGGACTAGCGGGAGCGCAGTATTTT,TRBV6-1,TRBJ2-3,TRBD2,-
CASSVAYGLTNGYTF,TGTGCCAGCAGCGTAGCGTACGGCTTAACTAATGGCTACACCTTC,TRBV9,TRBJ1-2,-,many
CASTKNPGTGELFF,TGTGCCAGCACCAAAAATCCCGGCACCGGGGAGCTGTTTTTT,TRBV7-3,TRBJ2-2,-,-
CASSKGFSGANVLTF,TGTGCCAGCAGCAAGGGGTTTTCTGGGGCCAACGTCCTGACTTTC,TRBV27,TRBJ2-6,-,-
CASSQDRQNQPQHF,TGTGCCAGTAGTCAAGACAGGCAAAATCAGCCCCAGCATTTT,TRBV19,TRBJ1-5,-,-
CAWSFSSGSKETQYF,TGTGCCTGGAGTTTCTCTAGCGGGAGTAAAGAGACCCAGTACTTC,TRBV30,TRBJ2-5,TRBD2,-
CASSRQGLGGWDTEAFF,TGTGCCAGCAGCCGACAGGGGCTGGGGGGATGGGACACTGAAGCTTTCTTT,TRBV4-2,TRBJ1-1,TRBD1,once
CASSLVGGKSYEQYF,TGTGCCAGCAGCTTGGTTGGGGGGAAGTCCTACGAGCAGTACTTC,TRBV5-5,TRBJ2-7,-,few
CASGIGQKLYEQYF,TGTGCCAGCGGAATCGGACAGAAGCTTTACGAGCAGTACTTC,TRBV27,TRBJ2-7,-,-
CASSEAGTGGAYTF,TGTGCCAGCAGTGAAGCCGGGACAGGGGGCGCCTACACCTTC,TRBV2,TRBJ1-2,TRBD1,-
CASSQELAGGPDDTQYF,TGCGCCAGCAGCCAAGAACTAGCGGGAGGGCCCGACGATACGCAGTATTTT,TRBV4-1,TRBJ2-3,TRBD2,-
CASSPRGSGEKLFF,TGTGCCAGCTCACCCCGCGGATCGGGGGAAAAACTGTTTTTT,TRBV18,TRBJ1-4,-,few
CASSYPRGDWGEQFF,TGTGCCAGCAGTTACCCCAGGGGGGATTGGGGTGAGCAGTTCTTC,TRBV6-5,TRBJ2-1,-,-
CASSPTYNEQFF,TGTGCCAGCAGTCCAACCTACAATGAGCAGTTCTTC,TRBV27,TRBJ2-1,-,-
CASSLLPGGPDTGELFF,TGTGCCAGCAGCTTGTTGCCGGGAGGGCCTGACACCGGGGAGCTGTTTTTT,TRBV5-6,TRBJ2-2,TRBD2,-
CASSSTNNQPQHF,TGTGCCAGCAGCTCGACTAACAATCAGCCCCAGCATTTT,TRBV7-6,TRBJ1-5,-,few
CASSPPPGRTDEQYF,TGTGCCAGCTCACCACCTCCCGGGAGGACTGACGAGCAGTACTTC,TRBV18,TRBJ2-7,TRBD2,-